A single sample is the source of the 29 T cell receptor beta chains below, sequenced in a study of blood T cells in healthy people across ages. A second PCR, run for roughly 7 to 11 cycles, used a sample-barcoded 5' primer plus a J-beta primer mix. One entry per CDR3 protein results from TCRdb running MiXCR on the 5' RACE reads. The repertoire has approximately 790,000 distinct CDR3 sequences, around 62% of them found once; the top ten carry 25% to 35%. Sequenced: blood. Receptors originate from a man aged 25 to 40 in good health.

In this sample, this clonotype turned up a few times. The J gene is TRBJ2-7, the V gene TRBV13; the match to TRBD1 covers 7 bases. Germline loops: CDR1 PRHDT, CDR2 FYEKMQ (reference sequence). This CDR3 region has 15 residues. Losses at the gene ends were 0 bases for V and 4 bases for J; bases not matched to a gene: 6. The CDR3 spells CASSLGPGQLYEQYF. CDR3 sequence (DNA): TGTGCCAGCAGCTTAGGACCGGGACAGCTTTACGAGCAGTACTTC. Looking up the rest from reference TRBV13 and TRBJ2-7 gives the full variable domain: AAGVIQSPRHLIKEKRETATLKCYPIPRHDTVYWYQQGPGQDPQFLISFYEKMQSDKGSIPDRFSAQQFSDYHSELNMSSLELGDSALYFCASSLGPGQLYEQYFGPGTRLTVT.

The chain is built from TRBV15 and TRBJ2-7; 7 nucleotides match TRBD1. The CDR3 contains 16 residues. V gave up 3 bases and J gave up 1 base; unmatched junction bases: 9. From germline, CDR1 is LNHNV and CDR2 YYDKDF (reference sequence). The CDR3 region is CATSRDTGTVSYEQYF. In DNA form, the CDR3 reads TGTGCCACCAGCAGGGACACCGGGACAGTATCCTACGAGCAGTACTTC.

The CDR3 coding sequence is TGTGCCAGCAGCACGACCGGGACGAGGGCTTACGAGCAGTACTTC. Its translation: CASSTTGTRAYEQYF. The chain joins TRBV27 to TRBJ2-7; D could derive from TRBD1 or TRBD2 (5 bases each). Trimming removed 6 bases at V and 4 bases at J, with 19 bases between. From germline, CDR1 is MNHEY and CDR2 SMNVEV (reference sequence). CDR3 length equals 15 residues.

The chain links TRBV28 to TRBJ2-7; D is unresolved. Germline CDR1 and CDR2: MDHEN and SYDVKM. V gave up 6 bases and J gave up 2 bases, with 11 bases separating them. There are 13 residues in the CDR3. CDR3 sequence (DNA): TGTGCCAGCAGGTACAATGAACCCTACGAGCAGTACTTC. Encoded protein: CASRYNEPYEQYF.

The V gene is TRBV20-1, the J gene TRBJ2-1; weak D call: TRBD1 (6 bases). Germline lookup yields CDR1 DFQATT and CDR2 SNEGSKA (reference sequence). The V end lost 0 bases, the J end lost 5 bases, and 23 bases lay between the germline ends. The CDR3 totals 18 residues. The CDR3 is CSARDWRRGNGDNNEQFF. CDR3 nucleotides: TGCAGTGCTAGAGATTGGAGAAGGGGGAACGGGGACAACAATGAGCAGTTCTTC.

V usage is TRBV7-2 and J usage is TRBJ2-7, with TRBD1 as a possible D gene (5 bases). CDR1 is SGHTA and CDR2 is FQGNSA in the germline V gene. Trimming took off 5 bases at V and 7 bases at J, with 15 bases between the two ends. The CDR3 runs to 13 residues. The CDR3, as DNA: TGTGCCAGCAGCGATCGTGGGGCTGAGGAGCAGTACTTC. It codes for CASSDRGAEEQYF.

The CDR3 bases are TGTGCCAGTACAGGCTTCCCGGGAGATACGCAGTATTTT. Translating gives CASTGFPGDTQYF. The genes are TRBV2 and TRBJ2-3; a weak D match, TRBD1 (5 bases). The CDR3 consists of 13 residues. CDR1 and CDR2 (germline): SNHLY, FYNNEI. The V end was cut by 9 bases, the J end by 5 bases, with 15 bases between.

This clonotype was seen only a few times. The chain links TRBV12-3 or TRBV12-4 to TRBJ2-5, with a tentative D call TRBD1 (5 bases). The CDR3 is made up of 14 amino acids. V was pared by 1 base and J by 0 bases, with 6 bases between. The CDR3 DNA follows: TGTGCCAGCAGTTTAGGACAGAACCAAGAGACCCAGTACTTC. It codes for CASSLGQNQETQYF.

This clonotype was counted once. Sequence at one end of the junction differs from germline and may be a read error. The J gene is TRBJ1-5, the V gene TRBV28; D not certain. Germline-derived CDR1 and CDR2 are MDHEN and SYDVKM. The CDR3 totals 14 residues. CDR3 residues: CASSPLEISQPRHF. CDR3 nucleotides: TGTGCCAGCAGCCCGCTGGAGATAAGTCAGCCCCGGCATTTT.

CDR3 bases: TGCGCCAGCAGCCAGGTTACGGGTACCCCCGGGGAGCTGTTTTTT. Its protein is CASSQVTGTPGELFF. The chain combines TRBV4-3 with TRBJ2-2; D is undetermined. Trimming took off 3 bases at V and 6 bases at J, with 14 bases between the two ends. The CDR3 consists of 15 residues. CDR1 and CDR2 from the germline V gene are LGHNA and YSLEER.

This clonotype was observed a handful of times. The chain uses TRBV7-2 and TRBJ2-5; 7 bases align to TRBD1. This CDR3 spans 15 amino acids. The germline gives CDR1 SGHTA, CDR2 FQGNSA. Trimming took 5 bases from V and 4 from J; bases not matched to a gene: 10. The CDR3 DNA sequence: TGTGCCAGCAGCCCATCAGGGGGTCGAAGAGAGACCCAGTACTTC. This gives the protein CASSPSGGRRETQYF.

The CDR3, as DNA: TGCGCCAGCAGCACGGGGCCATACCTTACCTACGAGCAGTACTTC. Its protein product is CASSTGPYLTYEQYF. The chain joins TRBV5-1 to TRBJ2-7; D possibly uses TRBD1 or TRBD2 (5 bases each). The ends were cut back, 4 bases at V and 2 bases at J, with 16 bases in the middle. This CDR3 region has 15 residues. The V gene's germline CDR1 is SGHRS and CDR2 YFSETQ.

The chain is built from TRBV13 and TRBJ2-1; tentatively, D is TRBD2 (6 bases). CDR1 PRHDT and CDR2 FYEKMQ come from the germline V gene (reference sequence). The CDR3 is made up of 15 amino acids. V lost 6 bases, J lost 9 bases, and 21 bases lay in between. The DNA for the CDR3 is TGTGCCAGCAGTCCAGGCGCGCTAGCGTCGGGTGAGCAGTTCTTC. This encodes CASSPGALASGEQFF.

The V call is TRBV28, the J call TRBJ2-7, with D maybe TRBD1 (5 bases). Deletions cut 4 bases from V and 3 bases from J, with 19 bases between. The CDR3 is made up of 16 amino acids. Germline V lookup: CDR1 MDHEN, CDR2 SYDVKM. DNA for the CDR3: TGTGCCAGCAGTTCGCAAACAGGCTCGGGCGTCTACGAGCAGTACTTC. It yields the protein CASSSQTGSGVYEQYF.

This clonotype was picked up a small number of times. V and J are TRBV6-5 and TRBJ2-1; TRBD2 is a possible D gene (5 bases). Germline loops: CDR1 MNHEY, CDR2 SVGAGI. The CDR3 runs 15 residues. Trimming cost V 5 bases and J 2 bases, with 13 bases left between them. The CDR3 loop is CASSAGVLPYNEQFF. The CDR3, as DNA: TGTGCCAGCAGTGCCGGGGTCCTACCCTACAATGAGCAGTTCTTC.

This clonotype was observed a handful of times. The chain employs TRBV28 and TRBJ2-4; unclear D gene. The end of the DNA is better explained by TRBJ2-7, so the J call may be wrong. The CDR3 is made up of 15 amino acids. The germline V gene encodes CDR1 MDHEN and CDR2 SYDVKM. The CDR3 coding sequence is TGTGCCAGCAGTTCGTACTTCGGACGGACGGGCGAGCAGTACTTC. Translation gives CASSSYFGRTGEQYF.

The V and J genes are TRBV28 and TRBJ2-7, with 7 bases aligning to TRBD2. Germline assignment: CDR1 MDHEN and CDR2 SYDVKM. The CDR3 consists of 15 residues. J gave up 6 bases and V 2 bases, and 10 bases lay outside the gene matches. The CDR3 sequence is CASSLTTHGEGEQYF. CDR3 nucleotides: TGTGCCAGCAGTTTAACTACACATGGGGAGGGCGAGCAGTACTTC. The whole variable domain, remainder taken from reference TRBV28 and TRBJ2-7, is DVKVTQSSRYLVKRTGEKVFLECVQDMDHENMFWYRQDPGLGLRLIYFSYDVKMKEKGDIPEGYSVSREKKERFSLILESASTNQTSMYLCASSLTTHGEGEQYFGPGTRLTVT.

The chain joins TRBV12-3 or TRBV12-4 to TRBJ1-4, with TRBD1 matching 8 bases. This CDR3 region has 14 residues. V dropped 5 bases and J dropped 10; count of bases not matched to a gene: 9. As DNA, the CDR3 is TGTGCCAGCAGTGTGGGACAGGTTGGGGGAAAACTGTTTTTT. It specifies CASSVGQVGGKLFF.

This clonotype was counted once. The chain is built from TRBV7-6 and TRBJ2-5, with TRBD2 matching 8 bases. J was trimmed by 5 bases and V by 1 base; bases with no gene match: 3. The CDR3 is 14 residues long. Germline V lookup: CDR1 SGHVS, CDR2 FNYEAQ. The DNA of the CDR3 is TGTGCCAGCAGCTTAGTCGGGGGGGCGGAGACCCAGTACTTC. Its protein is CASSLVGGAETQYF.

V and J are TRBV29-1 and TRBJ2-7; D is unresolved. Germline lookup yields CDR1 SQVTM and CDR2 ANQGSEA. Trimming pared 0 bases from V and 0 bases from J, leaving 9 bases between. This CDR3 contains 14 residues. The CDR3 DNA reads as TGCAGCGTTGAAGATCCGGGTACCTCCTACGAGCAGTACTTC. This sequence encodes CSVEDPGTSYEQYF.

The chain links TRBV12-3 or TRBV12-4 to TRBJ2-5; 10 bases align to TRBD2. CDR3 length: 14 residues. V was clipped by 10 bases and J by 5 bases; unmatched bases: 10. This CDR3 is CATTLAGVLETQYF. DNA of the CDR3: TGTGCCACGACTCTAGCGGGGGTCCTCGAGACCCAGTACTTC.

V and J are TRBV15 and TRBJ1-5; D is ambiguous. Between the trimmed V and J ends, which lost 0 bases and 3 bases, there was a span of 9 bases. Germline CDR1 LNHNV, CDR2 YYDKDF (reference sequence). This CDR3 is 15 amino acids long. The CDR3 sequence: CATSRDRHDNQPQHF. In DNA, the CDR3 is TGTGCCACCAGCAGAGATCGACACGACAATCAGCCCCAGCATTTT.

The chain links TRBV12-3 or TRBV12-4 to TRBJ2-7; TRBD2 matches at 10 bases. CDR3 size: 15 residues. J lost 7 bases, V lost 3 bases, and 9 bases had no gene match. This CDR3 reads CASSLERGGFNEQYF. The DNA for the CDR3 is TGTGCCAGCAGTTTGGAGCGGGGGGGCTTCAATGAGCAGTACTTC.

This clonotype was picked up a small number of times. V usage is TRBV4-1 and J usage is TRBJ2-1; D uncertain. V was pared by 0 bases and J by 7 bases, with 16 bases between. This CDR3 is 16 amino acids long. From germline, CDR1 is MGHRA and CDR2 YSYEKL. Here the CDR3 reads CASSQDRKGSRNEQFF. The DNA of the CDR3 is TGCGCCAGCAGCCAAGATCGGAAGGGCTCCCGGAATGAGCAGTTCTTC.

This clonotype came up a few times. The J gene is TRBJ1-2, the V gene TRBV21-1; the D call in the table, TRBD1, was not verified against the DNA. TRBV21-1 is a documented pseudogene. CDR3 size: 13 residues. CDR3 residues: CAIPRGWNYGYTF. For the CDR3, the DNA is TGTGCCATCCCCCGGGGGTGGAACTATGGCTACACCTTC.

The chain has TRBV11-1 and TRBJ2-4; 13 bases are a match to TRBD2. The J call may be in error: the DNA end matches TRBJ2-7 better. Germline V gives CDR1 SGHAT, CDR2 FQDESV (reference sequence). The CDR3 extends over 17 amino acids. The CDR3: CASSLDLLAGGPYEQYF. Here the CDR3 DNA reads TGTGCCAGCAGCTTAGACCTACTAGCGGGAGGGCCCTACGAGCAGTACTTC.

DNA of the CDR3: TGCAGTGCTATGGGGAGGGCAGACCTTATCTACGAGCAGTACTTC. Encoded protein: CSAMGRADLIYEQYF. This chain uses TRBV20-1 with TRBJ2-7; 7 nucleotides line up with TRBD2. Germline CDR1 and CDR2: DFQATT and SNEGSKA (reference sequence). The CDR3 is 15 residues long. J was trimmed by 3 bases and V by 4 bases; bases with no gene match: 12.

This chain connects TRBV9 to TRBJ2-4; 8 positions match TRBD1. The J call is uncertain, as TRBJ2-7 better fits the DNA end. In germline, CDR1 is SGDLS, CDR2 YYNGEE. The CDR3 loop spans 15 amino acids. This chain's CDR3 is CASSPHGQGPYEQYF. CDR3 sequence (DNA): TGTGCCAGCAGCCCACATGGACAGGGTCCCTACGAGCAGTACTTC.

This chain links TRBV12-3 or TRBV12-4 with TRBJ2-5; maybe TRBD1 (6 bases). The CDR3 totals 14 residues. V lost 6 bases and J 0 bases, leaving 11 bases between the germline ends. CDR3 residues: CASRGTPYQETQYF. Written as DNA, the CDR3 is TGTGCCAGCAGGGGGACACCCTACCAAGAGACCCAGTACTTC.